The TCR beta chain under discussion was sequenced for a study of cytomegalovirus exposure and HLA in healthy donors. Across the study: Genotyping of hundreds of donors showed that about 84% belonged to the Caucasian-associated ancestry cluster. Study results and caveats: A missense variant in DCLRE1C was later tied to TCR beta V- and J-gene trimming. A later analysis found most CMV-associated TCR beta chains apparently HLA-restricted. The productive fraction for most TCR beta V segments was about 87% or about 30% in an earlier analysis.

A word on this clone: The antigen is undetermined.

Amplification used 60 Vbeta primers and 13 Jbeta primers. The data were produced by immunoSEQ multiplex PCR, yet TCRdb's version contains in-frame clones alone and is incomplete. The sample consists of approximately 150,000 clones, approximately 73% of them appearing once. CDR1 is ENHRY and CDR2 is SYGVKD in the germline V gene. V shed 2 bases and J shed 5 bases, with 7 bases lying between them. The CDR3 length is 13 residues. The V gene is TRBV10-3, the J gene TRBJ1-5, with D hard to call. The receptor was derived from a man aged 30 to 45 in good health and CMV-seropositive. Material for sequencing was PBMCs. The CDR3, as DNA: TGTGCCATCAGTGAGCAGATGGATCAGCCCCAGCATTTT. Protein sequence: CAISEQMDQPQHF.